The 16 T cell receptor beta chains presented below share a single source sample, sequenced in a study of T cell responses to AZD1222 COVID-19 vaccine. Sequenced by immunoSEQ multiplex PCR; TCRdb stores in-frame clones only, minus some. In the table there are more than 250,000 clones, over 90% of which are singletons. The specimen was peripheral blood, collected on day 0 of AZD1222 vaccination. Receptors were obtained from an adult in good health.

The CDR3 sequence: CATSRDLSGNSPLHF. Here the CDR3 DNA reads TGTGCCACCAGCAGAGATCTTTCGGGGAATTCACCCCTCCACTTT. The chain joins TRBV15 to TRBJ1-6; no definite D call. The CDR3 has 15 amino acids. Germline CDR1 and CDR2: LNHNV and YYDKDF (reference sequence). Trimming took 0 bases from V and 7 from J, leaving 10 bases between them.

The chain joins TRBV5-1 to TRBJ1-1; D not resolved. CDR1 is SGHRS and CDR2 is YFSETQ in the germline V gene. Trimming shortened V by 3 bases and J by 2 bases, and 11 bases separated the two germline ends. The CDR3 covers 14 residues. CDR3 DNA: TGCGCCAGCAGCTCGGAGGTGGGAAACACTGAAGCTTTCTTT. Amino acids: CASSSEVGNTEAFF.

The genes are TRBV28 and TRBJ1-1; D is unclear. The CDR3 runs to 13 residues. Per the germline V gene, CDR1 is MDHEN and CDR2 is SYDVKM. V was trimmed by 3 bases and J by 2 bases, leaving 7 bases between them. The CDR3 nucleotides are TGTGCCAGCAGTTTGTTAAAAAACACTGAAGCTTTCTTT. As protein: CASSLLKNTEAFF.

The chain links TRBV23-1 to TRBJ1-2; D not resolved. Being an ORF, TRBV23-1 has a function that is uncertain. Trimming stripped 9 bases from V and 4 bases from J, with 9 bases between. This CDR3 spans 11 amino acids. CDR3 nucleotide sequence: TGCGCCAGGGCAGGCAGCTATGGCTACACCTTC. Translating it yields CARAGSYGYTF.

This chain connects TRBV11-2 to TRBJ1-6; weak D call: TRBD1 (5 bases). The CDR3 contains 16 residues. Trimming stripped 5 bases from V and 8 bases from J, with 19 bases between. The germline V gene has CDR1 SGHAT and CDR2 FQNNGV. CDR3 sequence reads: CASSPPGGKGHSPLHF. The CDR3, as DNA: TGTGCCAGCAGCCCCCCCGGAGGGAAGGGGCATTCACCCCTCCACTTT.

The chain links TRBV19 to TRBJ1-5; a possible D gene is TRBD1 (6 bases). The germline V gene has CDR1 LNHDA and CDR2 SQIVND (reference sequence). The CDR3 is 13 residues long. The V gene lost 2 bases and the J gene lost 6 bases, with 8 bases spanning the gap. The CDR3 DNA reads as TGTGCCAGTAGTATACTAGGGGGTCAGCCCCAGCATTTT. This codes for CASSILGGQPQHF.

The gene calls are TRBV4-1 and TRBJ1-2; 9 bases line up with TRBD1. Losses at the gene ends were 2 bases for V and 2 bases for J; bases not matched to a gene: 6. The CDR3 totals 16 residues. Germline CDR1 and CDR2: MGHRA and YSYEKL. The CDR3 bases are TGCGCCAGCAGCCAAAAGGGGACAGGGCGGAACTATGGCTACACCTTC. Translation gives CASSQKGTGRNYGYTF.

The chain uses TRBV18 and TRBJ1-5; TRBD1 is a possible D gene (5 bases). V lost 3 bases to trimming and J lost 4 bases, with 10 bases between them. The germline V gene encodes CDR1 KGHSH and CDR2 LQKENI. The CDR3 covers 14 residues. The CDR3 reads CASSPDRNNQPQHF. CDR3 DNA: TGTGCCAGCTCACCCGACAGAAATAATCAGCCCCAGCATTTT.

This chain's CDR3 is CASSWGQGNTEAFF. DNA for the CDR3: TGTGCCAGCAGCTGGGGACAGGGGAACACTGAAGCTTTCTTT. V and J are TRBV5-5 and TRBJ1-1, with TRBD1 identical over 9 bases. Germline trimming cut 3 bases from V and 1 base from J; bases unmatched to any gene: 1. Germline V gene data show CDR1 as SGHKS and CDR2 as YYEKEE (reference sequence). This CDR3 contains 14 residues. The complete variable domain, with remaining parts taken from reference TRBV5-5 and TRBJ1-1, reads DAGVTQSPTHLIKTRGQQVTLRCSPISGHKSVSWYQQVLGQGPQFIFQYYEKEERGRGNFPDRFSARQFPNYSSELNVNALLLGDSALYLCASSWGQGNTEAFFGQGTRLTVV.

The chain joins TRBV7-2 to TRBJ2-1, with a weak D call TRBD2 (6 bases). V lost 4 bases to trimming and J lost 0 bases, with 13 bases between them. This CDR3 region has 16 residues. CDR1 is SGHTA, CDR2 FQGNSA, per germline. CDR3: CASSSRGSASYNEQFF. For the CDR3, the DNA is TGTGCCAGCAGCTCCCGGGGGTCCGCCTCCTACAATGAGCAGTTCTTC.

This clone came up once. The CDR3 is CASSLDGGWGPYEQYF. The CDR3 nucleotides are TGTGCCAGCAGCTTGGATGGGGGGTGGGGACCCTACGAGCAGTACTTC. The V gene is TRBV5-5, the J gene TRBJ2-7; D is perhaps TRBD2 (6 bases). This CDR3 has 16 amino acids. Germline V gene lookup returns CDR1 SGHKS and CDR2 YYEKEE (reference sequence). The V gene lost 0 bases and the J gene lost 2 bases, with 15 bases spanning the gap.

This chain connects TRBV4-1 to TRBJ1-5; 12 positions agree with TRBD1. With 2 bases clipped from V and 6 bases from J, the junction kept 5 bases outside the gene matches. There are 16 residues in the CDR3. CDR1 MGHRA and CDR2 YSYEKL come from the germline V gene. CDR3 in DNA: TGCGCCAGCAGCCAACCGGGACAGGGGGCTCGTCAGCCCCAGCATTTT. This encodes CASSQPGQGARQPQHF.

The genes are TRBV5-6 and TRBJ2-1; D gene unclear. The V gene lost 1 base and the J gene lost 6 bases, with 8 bases spanning the gap. There are 13 residues in the CDR3. Germline values: CDR1 SGHDT, CDR2 YYEEEE. CDR3 protein: CASSLWTVNEQFF. The CDR3, as DNA: TGTGCCAGCAGCTTGTGGACCGTCAATGAGCAGTTCTTC.

The gene calls are TRBV5-1 and TRBJ2-7, with D perhaps being TRBD1 or TRBD2 (5 bases each). With 0 bases removed from V and 3 bases from J, the gap between germline ends came to 13 bases. The CDR3 has 15 residues. The germline CDR1 and CDR2 sequences are SGHRS and YFSETQ. Here the CDR3 DNA reads TGCGCCAGCAGCTTGGAGTCGACAGACTACTACGAGCAGTACTTC. This encodes CASSLESTDYYEQYF.

J is TRBJ2-7 and V is TRBV28, with TRBD1 as a possible D gene (5 bases). This CDR3 is 13 amino acids long. V was clipped by 5 bases and J by 3 bases, with 11 bases between them. Germline V gene sequence: CDR1 MDHEN, CDR2 SYDVKM. The CDR3 region is CASSGRARYEQYF. The CDR3 region has the DNA TGTGCCAGCAGTGGCAGGGCTCGCTACGAGCAGTACTTC.

The gene calls are TRBV5-8 and TRBJ1-4, with D unresolved. Germline V gives CDR1 SGHTS, CDR2 YDEGEE. The CDR3 totals 14 residues. The ends were cut back, 3 bases at V and 3 bases at J, with 9 bases in the middle. The CDR3 region is CASSSAGANEKLFF. The DNA for the CDR3 is TGTGCCAGCAGCTCGGCTGGGGCTAATGAAAAACTGTTTTTT. Full variable domain (rest looked up from reference TRBV5-8 and TRBJ1-4): EAGVTQSPTHLIKTRGQQATLRCSPISGHTSVYWYQQALGLGLQFLLWYDEGEERNRGNFPPRFSGRQFPNYSSELNVNALELEDSALYLCASSSAGANEKLFFGSGTQLSVL.